This T cell receptor beta chain was identified during a study of Graves' ophthalmopathy and Graves' hyperthyroidism. RNA transcripts provided the template for amplifying TCR beta CDR3 regions. The library came from an HTBI-primed first-round RT-PCR and a second-round multiplex PCR. TCRdb processed the multiplex PCR reads anew with MiXCR; each CDR3 protein has one entry. Seen here are about 620,000 distinct CDR3 sequences, about a fifth observed once, and the top ten hold around 6.5%. Germline V gene sequence: CDR1 SGHTA, CDR2 FQGTGA. This CDR3 contains 13 residues. V gave up 2 bases and J gave up 6 bases, with 11 bases separating them.

Source material: peripheral blood. This sequence joins TRBV7-3 and TRBJ2-7; D is undetermined. The receptor was derived from a woman aged 18-29 years with stable Graves' hyperthyroidism. Some clones in this sample may be carry-over from other donors' samples. The CDR3 DNA sequence: TGTGCCAGCAGCTTACTCACCCCGCGCGAGCAGTACTTC. This codes for CASSLLTPREQYF.